The T cell receptor (beta chain) under discussion was sequenced for a study of cytomegalovirus exposure and HLA in healthy donors. Findings and caveats of the study: The study reported that TCR beta sequences accurately predicted HLA-A and HLA-B alleles in most subjects. A prior analysis recorded that most TCR beta V segments were productive about 87% or about 30% of the time.

Remarks on this clone: The antigen is unknown.

This CDR3 has 13 residues. Trimming pared 6 bases from V and 4 bases from J, leaving 7 bases between. Germline V gene data show CDR1 as MNHEY and CDR2 as SVGAGI. Researchers ran the PCR with 60 Vbeta and 13 Jbeta primers. Libraries were prepared by immunoSEQ multiplex PCR; TCRdb keeps only in-frame clonotypes and omits some of them. The sample has tens of thousands of clones, 60% to 80% seen once; the top ten hold approximately 2.3%. V gene TRBV6-5 combines with J gene TRBJ2-6, with a possible D match to TRBD1 (5 bases). The source material was PBMCs. The sequence was collected from a middle-aged man in good health and CMV-seronegative. The CDR3: CASRGAGANVLTF. CDR3 nucleotide sequence: TGTGCCAGCAGAGGGGCCGGGGCCAACGTCCTGACTTTC.